This T cell receptor (beta chain) was observed in a study of Ad26.COV2.S vaccination and SARS-CoV-2 variants. With regard to this clone: Its antigen is undetermined.

Germline CDR1 SEHNR, CDR2 FQNEAQ (reference sequence). This CDR3 has 13 residues. V lost 5 bases, J lost 0 bases, and 5 bases lay in between. Data came from immunoSEQ multiplex PCR; TCRdb stores just in-frame clones and leaves some out. The data hold about 400,000 clones, with less than 90% observed a single time. Study-wide points: Measurements of TCR breadth and depth may have given underestimates of the total T cell responses.

The treatment: some 19 received Ad26.COV2.S at low or high dose, single or two shots; roughly 5 received placebo; per-sample allocation not given. Sampling was performed 63 days after the first vaccine or placebo injection. The chain recombines TRBV7-9 with TRBJ1-5; D is undetermined. Sequenced here: peripheral blood, sampled in a trial of Ad26.COV2.S vaccine versus placebo. The clonotype originates from a person aged 18 to 65 who received the Ad26.COV2.S COVID-19 vaccine or a placebo. The CDR3 DNA sequence: TGTGCCAGCAGCGTAGGTAGCAATCAGCCCCAGCATTTT. It yields the protein CASSVGSNQPQHF.